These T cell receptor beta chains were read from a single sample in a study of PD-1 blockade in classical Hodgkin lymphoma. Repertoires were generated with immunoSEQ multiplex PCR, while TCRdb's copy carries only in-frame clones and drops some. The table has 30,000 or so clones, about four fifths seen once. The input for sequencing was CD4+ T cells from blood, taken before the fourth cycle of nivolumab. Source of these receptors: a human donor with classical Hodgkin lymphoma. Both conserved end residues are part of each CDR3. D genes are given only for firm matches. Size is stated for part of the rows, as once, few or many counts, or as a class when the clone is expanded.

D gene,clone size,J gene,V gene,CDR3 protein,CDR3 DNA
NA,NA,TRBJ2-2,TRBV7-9,CASSLGSDTGELFF,TGTGCCAGCAGCTTGGGCTCAGACACCGGGGAGCTGTTTTTT
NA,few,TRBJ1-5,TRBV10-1,CASSDEQHSPNQPQHF,TGCGCCAGCAGTGACGAACAGCATAGTCCCAATCAGCCCCAGCATTTT
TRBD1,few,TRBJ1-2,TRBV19,CASSSTDRVGGYTF,TGTGCCAGTAGTTCCACGGACAGGGTGGGAGGCTACACCTTC
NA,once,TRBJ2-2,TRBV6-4,CASSDSQRTGELFF,TGTGCCAGCAGTGACTCTCAGCGGACCGGGGAGCTGTTTTTT
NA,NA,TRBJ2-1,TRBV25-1,CASSERGLSYNEQFF,TGTGCCAGCTCTGAACGGGGGTTGTCCTACAATGAGCAGTTCTTC
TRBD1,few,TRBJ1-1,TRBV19,CASSIAPRWTGRGTEAFF,TGTGCCAGTAGTATAGCCCCCCGCTGGACAGGCCGGGGTACTGAAGCTTTCTTT
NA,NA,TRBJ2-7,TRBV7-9,CASSLEGAGYEQYF,TGTGCCAGCAGCTTGGAGGGGGCTGGGTACGAGCAGTACTTC
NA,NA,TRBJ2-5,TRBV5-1,CASSLVDSLRETQYF,TGCGCCAGCAGCTTGGTGGACAGCCTTAGGGAGACCCAGTACTTC
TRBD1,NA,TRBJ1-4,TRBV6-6,CASSAREGGAKEKLFF,TGTGCCAGCAGTGCGAGAGAAGGGGGCGCGAAGGAAAAACTGTTTTTT
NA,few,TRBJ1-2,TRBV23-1,CASRKWGGGGYYGYTF,TGCGCCAGTCGAAAATGGGGAGGTGGGGGCTATTATGGCTACACCTTC
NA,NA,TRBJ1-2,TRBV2,CASTQAAVYYGYTF,TGTGCCAGCACACAAGCAGCAGTCTACTATGGCTACACCTTC
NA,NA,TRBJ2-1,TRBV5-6,CASTFTLGDEQFF,TGTGCCAGCACCTTTACCCTAGGGGATGAGCAGTTCTTC
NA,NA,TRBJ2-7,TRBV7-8,CASSDPQKAEQYF,TGTGCCAGCTCTGACCCCCAAAAGGCCGAGCAGTACTTC
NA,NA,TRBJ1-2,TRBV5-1,CASSLAAGEDGYTF,TGCGCCAGCAGCTTGGCAGCAGGGGAGGATGGCTACACCTTC
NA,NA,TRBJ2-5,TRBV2,CASSDRLWQYF,TGTGCCAGCAGTGATAGGCTTTGGCAGTACTTC
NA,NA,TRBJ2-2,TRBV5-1,CASSLGRAVTGELFF,TGCGCCAGCAGCTTAGGGAGAGCTGTCACCGGGGAGCTGTTTTTT
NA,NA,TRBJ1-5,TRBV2,CASSEDEGHQPQHF,TGTGCCAGCAGTGAAGATGAGGGGCATCAGCCCCAGCATTTT
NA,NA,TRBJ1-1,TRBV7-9,CASSLGTDNTEAFF,TGTGCCAGCAGCTTAGGGACAGACAACACTGAAGCTTTCTTT